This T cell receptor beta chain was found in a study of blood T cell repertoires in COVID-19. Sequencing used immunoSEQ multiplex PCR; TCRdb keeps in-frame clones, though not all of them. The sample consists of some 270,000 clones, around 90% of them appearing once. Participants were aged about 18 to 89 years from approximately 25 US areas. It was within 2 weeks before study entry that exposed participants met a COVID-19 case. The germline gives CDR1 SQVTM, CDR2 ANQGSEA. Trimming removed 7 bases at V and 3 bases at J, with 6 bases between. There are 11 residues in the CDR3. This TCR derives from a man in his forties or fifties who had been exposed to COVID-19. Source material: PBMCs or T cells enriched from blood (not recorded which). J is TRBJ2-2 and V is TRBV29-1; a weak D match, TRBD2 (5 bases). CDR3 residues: CSAGDTGELFF. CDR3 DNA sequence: TGCAGCGCCGGGGACACCGGGGAGCTGTTTTTT.